This is a list of T cell receptor beta chains from one sample in a study of identical twins. One entry per CDR3 protein, called by TCRdb with MiXCR from the 5' RACE reads. The data hold about 250,000 distinct CDR3 sequences, with 11% to 15% observed a single time. Sequences were obtained from memory (CD45RO+) T cells sorted from blood. These receptors were taken from a woman aged 18-35 years in good health. Each CDR3 is given with its conserved first and last residue. A D gene is named only where the DNA matches it firmly. Part of the rows lack a size; the others show once, few, many or a class for expanded clones.

V gene: TRBV6-5; J gene: TRBJ2-3; CDR3 length: 18; D gene: .; clone size: .; CDR3 protein: CASSSVPLVGAGSDTQYF; CDR3 DNA: TGTGCCAGCAGTTCAGTCCCCCTTGTGGGTGCAGGGTCAGATACGCAGTATTTT
V gene: TRBV6-5; J gene: TRBJ2-7; CDR3 length: 15; D gene: .; clone size: .; CDR3 protein: CASSSTGGAGYEQYF; CDR3 DNA: TGTGCCAGCAGTTCCACAGGGGGAGCGGGATACGAGCAGTACTTC
V gene: TRBV29-1; J gene: TRBJ2-5; CDR3 length: 13; D gene: .; clone size: .; CDR3 protein: CSVLGLIQETQYF; CDR3 DNA: TGCAGCGTTTTAGGACTTATCCAAGAGACCCAGTACTTC
V gene: TRBV20-1; J gene: TRBJ1-2; CDR3 length: 15; D gene: .; clone size: .; CDR3 protein: CSARVLPDSNYGYTF; CDR3 DNA: TGCAGTGCTAGAGTTTTGCCAGACTCTAACTATGGCTACACCTTC
V gene: TRBV5-1; J gene: TRBJ1-1; CDR3 length: 13; D gene: .; clone size: many; CDR3 protein: CASSGRRNTEAFF; CDR3 DNA: TGCGCCAGCAGCGGTCGACGGAACACTGAAGCTTTCTTT
V gene: TRBV20-1; J gene: TRBJ2-5; CDR3 length: 16; D gene: .; clone size: few; CDR3 protein: CSARPPRRVRQETQYF; CDR3 DNA: TGCAGTGCTAGACCACCTCGCCGGGTCAGGCAAGAGACCCAGTACTTC
V gene: TRBV7-6; J gene: TRBJ2-3; CDR3 length: 15; D gene: TRBD2; clone size: few; CDR3 protein: CASSPGLAGTYTQYF; CDR3 DNA: TGTGCCAGCAGCCCTGGACTAGCGGGGACCTATACGCAGTATTTT
V gene: TRBV19; J gene: TRBJ1-2; CDR3 length: 13; D gene: TRBD1; clone size: .; CDR3 protein: CASSIIQGNGYTF; CDR3 DNA: TGTGCCAGTAGTATTATACAGGGGAATGGCTACACCTTC
V gene: TRBV6-2/TRBV6-3; J gene: TRBJ2-1; CDR3 length: 15; D gene: TRBD2; clone size: many; CDR3 protein: CASSWRTRAYNEQFF; CDR3 DNA: TGTGCCAGCAGTTGGAGGACTAGGGCATACAATGAGCAGTTCTTC
V gene: TRBV2; J gene: TRBJ2-5; CDR3 length: 15; D gene: TRBD1; clone size: few; CDR3 protein: CASRGTGVSLETQYF; CDR3 DNA: TGTGCCAGCAGGGGGACAGGGGTTAGTCTCGAGACCCAGTACTTC
V gene: TRBV6-9; J gene: TRBJ2-7; CDR3 length: 17; D gene: TRBD2; clone size: .; CDR3 protein: CASSPPLAGGRSYEQYF; CDR3 DNA: TGTGCCAGCAGCCCACCCCTAGCGGGGGGACGTTCCTACGAGCAGTACTTC
V gene: TRBV5-1; J gene: TRBJ2-3; CDR3 length: 16; D gene: TRBD2; clone size: .; CDR3 protein: CASSIRTSGSTDTQYF; CDR3 DNA: TGCGCCAGCAGCATAAGGACTAGCGGAAGCACAGATACGCAGTATTTT
V gene: TRBV12-3/TRBV12-4; J gene: TRBJ1-2; CDR3 length: 14; D gene: TRBD1; clone size: .; CDR3 protein: CASTGQGRQDGYTF; CDR3 DNA: TGTGCCAGCACCGGACAGGGGCGACAGGATGGCTACACCTTC
V gene: TRBV20-1; J gene: TRBJ2-3; CDR3 length: 15; D gene: TRBD2; clone size: few; CDR3 protein: CSAFSGGRFTDTQYF; CDR3 DNA: TGCAGTGCCTTCAGCGGGGGGCGATTCACAGATACGCAGTATTTT
V gene: TRBV2; J gene: TRBJ1-2; CDR3 length: 14; D gene: .; clone size: few; CDR3 protein: CASIAIRDPRGYTF; CDR3 DNA: TGTGCCAGCATCGCCATCCGGGACCCTCGGGGCTACACCTTC
V gene: TRBV5-1; J gene: TRBJ2-1; CDR3 length: 16; D gene: TRBD2; clone size: .; CDR3 protein: CASSLLPAGGVNEQFF; CDR3 DNA: TGCGCCAGCAGCTTGTTGCCAGCGGGGGGTGTCAATGAGCAGTTCTTC
V gene: TRBV3-1; J gene: TRBJ1-2; CDR3 length: 15; D gene: .; clone size: once; CDR3 protein: CASSQDGSGVYGYTF; CDR3 DNA: TGTGCCAGCAGCCAAGATGGTTCAGGGGTCTATGGCTACACCTTC
V gene: TRBV7-9; J gene: TRBJ1-2; CDR3 length: 14; D gene: .; clone size: few; CDR3 protein: CASTPRGRGNGYTF; CDR3 DNA: TGTGCCAGCACCCCGCGGGGCAGGGGAAACGGCTACACCTTC
V gene: TRBV12-3/TRBV12-4; J gene: TRBJ2-7; CDR3 length: 14; D gene: .; clone size: few; CDR3 protein: CASSRKGGIDEQYF; CDR3 DNA: TGTGCCAGCAGCCGTAAGGGGGGAATCGACGAGCAGTACTTC
V gene: TRBV7-8; J gene: TRBJ1-2; CDR3 length: 15; D gene: .; clone size: few; CDR3 protein: CASSLISQGGGGYTF; CDR3 DNA: TGTGCCAGCAGCTTAATTTCACAGGGTGGAGGCGGCTACACCTTC
V gene: TRBV12-3/TRBV12-4; J gene: TRBJ1-2; CDR3 length: 14; D gene: TRBD1; clone size: .; CDR3 protein: CASSLQQGDYGYTF; CDR3 DNA: TGTGCCAGCAGTTTACAACAGGGGGACTATGGCTACACCTTC
V gene: TRBV20-1; J gene: TRBJ2-5; CDR3 length: 15; D gene: TRBD2; clone size: few; CDR3 protein: CSAPGLAGRVETQYF; CDR3 DNA: TGCAGTGCTCCCGGACTAGCGGGAAGGGTAGAGACCCAGTACTTC
V gene: TRBV7-9; J gene: TRBJ2-6; CDR3 length: 15; D gene: TRBD2; clone size: .; CDR3 protein: CASTWEGREANVLTF; CDR3 DNA: TGTGCCAGCACCTGGGAGGGGCGAGAGGCCAACGTCCTGACTTTC
V gene: TRBV6-6; J gene: TRBJ2-1; CDR3 length: 13; D gene: .; clone size: .; CDR3 protein: CASSGGSYNEQFF; CDR3 DNA: TGTGCCAGCAGTGGGGGCTCCTACAATGAGCAGTTCTTC
V gene: TRBV20-1; J gene: TRBJ2-5; CDR3 length: 14; D gene: .; clone size: .; CDR3 protein: CSARVSSPLETQYF; CDR3 DNA: TGCAGTGCTAGAGTCTCATCCCCCCTAGAGACCCAGTACTTC
V gene: TRBV12-3/TRBV12-4; J gene: TRBJ2-3; CDR3 length: 15; D gene: TRBD2; clone size: few; CDR3 protein: CASKTSGGAGDTQYF; CDR3 DNA: TGTGCCAGCAAGACTAGCGGGGGGGCAGGAGATACGCAGTATTTT
V gene: TRBV19; J gene: TRBJ1-5; CDR3 length: 12; D gene: .; clone size: .; CDR3 protein: CASSMGDQPQHF; CDR3 DNA: TGTGCCAGTAGTATGGGGGACCAGCCCCAGCATTTT
V gene: TRBV5-6; J gene: TRBJ2-2; CDR3 length: 15; D gene: TRBD1; clone size: many; CDR3 protein: CASSFLSQGSGELFF; CDR3 DNA: TGTGCCAGCAGCTTCCTATCACAGGGGTCCGGGGAGCTGTTTTTT
V gene: TRBV4-1; J gene: TRBJ2-1; CDR3 length: 16; D gene: TRBD2; clone size: .; CDR3 protein: CASSQAGLADYNEQFF; CDR3 DNA: TGCGCCAGCAGCCAGGCAGGTCTAGCGGACTACAATGAGCAGTTCTTC
V gene: TRBV20-1; J gene: TRBJ2-7; CDR3 length: 15; D gene: TRBD2; clone size: few; CDR3 protein: CSARDGRGSSYEQYF; CDR3 DNA: TGCAGTGCTAGAGATGGGCGGGGGAGCTCCTACGAGCAGTACTTC
V gene: TRBV12-3/TRBV12-4; J gene: TRBJ2-4; CDR3 length: 13; D gene: TRBD2; clone size: many; CDR3 protein: CASRPGGGNIQYF; CDR3 DNA: TGTGCCAGCAGACCGGGCGGGGGAAACATTCAGTACTTC
V gene: TRBV19; J gene: TRBJ2-1; CDR3 length: 15; D gene: TRBD2; clone size: .; CDR3 protein: CASSNQGGTWNEQFF; CDR3 DNA: TGTGCCAGTAGTAACCAGGGAGGGACGTGGAATGAGCAGTTCTTC
V gene: TRBV6-4; J gene: TRBJ2-7; CDR3 length: 15; D gene: .; clone size: many; CDR3 protein: CASSESSGEGYEQYF; CDR3 DNA: TGTGCCAGCAGTGAATCTTCCGGAGAAGGCTACGAGCAGTACTTC
V gene: TRBV7-9; J gene: TRBJ1-1; CDR3 length: 15; D gene: .; clone size: .; CDR3 protein: CASSTGRVENTEAFF; CDR3 DNA: TGTGCCAGCAGCACGGGAAGGGTTGAAAACACTGAAGCTTTCTTT
V gene: TRBV5-1; J gene: TRBJ1-4; CDR3 length: 15; D gene: TRBD1; clone size: .; CDR3 protein: CASSWAGDRGEKLFF; CDR3 DNA: TGCGCCAGCAGCTGGGCCGGGGACAGGGGAGAAAAACTGTTTTTT
V gene: TRBV12-3/TRBV12-4; J gene: TRBJ2-3; CDR3 length: 15; D gene: TRBD2; clone size: many; CDR3 protein: CASRTNSGRSDTQYF; CDR3 DNA: TGTGCCAGCAGGACCAATAGCGGGAGGTCGGATACGCAGTATTTT
V gene: TRBV5-5; J gene: TRBJ1-6; CDR3 length: 15; D gene: .; clone size: .; CDR3 protein: CASSLEGRPNSPLHF; CDR3 DNA: TGTGCCAGCAGCTTGGAGGGCAGGCCAAATTCACCCCTCCACTTT
V gene: TRBV3-1; J gene: TRBJ1-1; CDR3 length: 14; D gene: .; clone size: .; CDR3 protein: CASSHKNRAGEAFF; CDR3 DNA: TGTGCCAGCAGCCACAAAAACAGGGCAGGTGAAGCTTTCTTT
V gene: TRBV15; J gene: TRBJ1-5; CDR3 length: 17; D gene: .; clone size: few; CDR3 protein: CATSKDLLRSRNQPQHF; CDR3 DNA: TGTGCCACCAGCAAGGACCTCCTTAGATCTCGCAATCAGCCCCAGCATTTT
V gene: TRBV7-2; J gene: TRBJ2-1; CDR3 length: 15; D gene: .; clone size: .; CDR3 protein: CASMSTTAPYNEQFF; CDR3 DNA: TGTGCCAGCATGTCCACTACCGCGCCCTACAATGAGCAGTTCTTC
V gene: TRBV18; J gene: TRBJ2-7; CDR3 length: 16; D gene: .; clone size: few; CDR3 protein: CASSPLSGGNNYEQYF; CDR3 DNA: TGTGCCAGCTCACCACTTTCTGGCGGCAATAACTACGAGCAGTACTTC
V gene: TRBV20-1; J gene: TRBJ1-1; CDR3 length: 13; D gene: .; clone size: few; CDR3 protein: CSAAGGANTEAFF; CDR3 DNA: TGCAGTGCTGCCGGGGGGGCGAACACTGAAGCTTTCTTT
V gene: TRBV7-9; J gene: TRBJ1-3; CDR3 length: 14; D gene: .; clone size: .; CDR3 protein: CASRRTVSGNTIYF; CDR3 DNA: TGTGCCAGCAGACGGACAGTCTCTGGAAACACCATATATTTT
V gene: TRBV20-1; J gene: TRBJ1-1; CDR3 length: 13; D gene: .; clone size: .; CDR3 protein: CSARTGTNTEAFF; CDR3 DNA: TGCAGTGCAAGAACAGGGACGAACACTGAAGCTTTCTTT
V gene: TRBV5-1; J gene: TRBJ2-7; CDR3 length: 12; D gene: TRBD1; clone size: once; CDR3 protein: CASTLDRGEQYF; CDR3 DNA: TGCGCCAGCACCTTGGACAGGGGCGAGCAGTACTTC
V gene: TRBV12-3/TRBV12-4; J gene: TRBJ2-3; CDR3 length: 12; D gene: .; clone size: many; CDR3 protein: CASSLGGDTQYF; CDR3 DNA: TGTGCCAGCAGTTTGGGGGGAGATACGCAGTATTTT
V gene: TRBV12-3/TRBV12-4; J gene: TRBJ2-3; CDR3 length: 14; D gene: .; clone size: .; CDR3 protein: CASSPSHLEDTQYF; CDR3 DNA: TGTGCCAGCAGTCCTTCTCATCTAGAGGATACGCAGTATTTT
V gene: TRBV10-3; J gene: TRBJ1-1; CDR3 length: 13; D gene: TRBD1; clone size: few; CDR3 protein: CATADRVNTEAFF; CDR3 DNA: TGTGCCACCGCGGACAGGGTGAACACTGAAGCTTTCTTT
V gene: TRBV6-5; J gene: TRBJ2-5; CDR3 length: 15; D gene: .; clone size: .; CDR3 protein: CASSSWGDYQETQYF; CDR3 DNA: TGTGCCAGCAGTTCGTGGGGGGATTACCAAGAGACCCAGTACTTC